This TCR beta chain was sequenced in a study of cytomegalovirus exposure and HLA in healthy donors. At the level of the study: Both the 120 validation repertoires and the roughly 700 first-cohort repertoires used the same platform, as reported by a later analysis.

This clone appeared a single time. The table came from immunoSEQ multiplex PCR; TCRdb's copy has only in-frame clones and leaves some out. The repertoire holds approximately 210,000 clones, roughly 88% seen once, with more than 1.2% in the top ten. V was shortened by 4 bases and J by 4 bases, with 23 bases between the two germline ends. Per germline, CDR1 SGHRS and CDR2 YFSETQ. The CDR3 contains 17 residues. This TCR was sampled from a young woman in good health and CMV-seronegative. V is TRBV5-1 and J is TRBJ1-2; TRBD1 is a possible D gene (5 bases). The sample consisted of PBMCs. The CDR3 coding sequence is TGCGCCAGCAGCCTGGGAGTGCAGGGCGGCCTGGCCTATGGCTACACCTTC. The encoded protein is CASSLGVQGGLAYGYTF. Looking up the rest from reference TRBV5-1 and TRBJ1-2 gives the full variable domain: KAGVTQTPRYLIKTRGQQVTLSCSPISGHRSVSWYQQTPGQGLQFLFEYFSETQRNKGNFPGRFSGRQFSNSRSEMNVSTLELGDSALYLCASSLGVQGGLAYGYTFGSGTRLTVV.